The next 22 T cell receptor beta chains were all read from a single sample in a study of blood T cells in healthy people across ages (dated by TCRdb to the mid-2010s). The receptor library was made with 5' RACE. The instrument given in TCRdb is Illumina HiSeq 2500. A second PCR of about 6 to 11 cycles was run with a J-beta primer mix and a sample-barcoded 5' primer. Using fastp trimming at Q25 and MiXCR clonotype assembly, TCRdb reanalyzed the public sequencing data and kept in-frame beta chains. Each CDR3 protein appears once, grouped with its most common genes and DNA. The sample profile shows 700,000 to 900,000 distinct CDR3 sequences; 50% to 65% of them were found once. Roughly 37% of the sample goes to the ten largest clones. What was sequenced was blood. The receptors derive from a man older than 75 in good health.

The rearrangement links TRBV29-1 to TRBJ2-5; D assignment may be TRBD1 or TRBD2 (6 bases each). The J call may be incorrect, as the DNA end agrees better with TRBJ2-7. There are 14 residues in the CDR3. Germline V CDR1 and CDR2: SQVTM, ANQGSEA. CDR3 DNA: TGCAGCGTTGAAGGTGGAGGGGGTACCAACGAGCAGTACTTC. It is translated as CSVEGGGGTNEQYF.

This chain uses TRBV20-1 with TRBJ1-1, with D uncertain. The CDR3 sequence is 12 residues long. Germline V gives CDR1 DFQATT, CDR2 SNEGSKA (reference sequence). V was trimmed by 4 bases and J by 4 bases, leaving 10 bases between them. Here the CDR3 reads CSATFWVTEAFF. CDR3 coding DNA: TGCAGTGCTACCTTCTGGGTCACTGAAGCTTTCTTT.

This sequence joins TRBV7-9 and TRBJ1-2; maybe TRBD1 (6 bases). Germline V gene lookup returns CDR1 SEHNR and CDR2 FQNEAQ (reference sequence). Trimming removed 1 base from V and 2 bases from J, with 11 bases in between. The CDR3 covers 15 residues. The CDR3 protein is CASSLGVGQNYGYTF. The CDR3 DNA follows: TGTGCCAGCAGCTTAGGCGTTGGACAGAACTATGGCTACACCTTC.

In this sample, this clonotype turned up a few times. The chain combines TRBV27 with TRBJ2-5; D is possibly TRBD1 or TRBD2 (5 bases each). Germline V lookup: CDR1 MNHEY, CDR2 SMNVEV (reference sequence). The CDR3 totals 17 residues. The V end was cut by 5 bases, the J end by 2 bases, with 21 bases between. The CDR3 bases are TGTGCCAGCAGTCCATACCCGGGAATAGGGGAACAAGAGACCCAGTACTTC. Protein: CASSPYPGIGEQETQYF.

The chain couples TRBV9 to TRBJ2-1; TRBD2 aligns across 9 bases. The J segment lost 3 bases and the V segment lost 0 bases, leaving 7 bases of the junction unmatched. The germline V gene has CDR1 SGDLS and CDR2 YYNGEE. The CDR3 has 17 residues. The CDR3 coding sequence is TGTGCCAGCAGCGTAGTCGCGGGAGGGCCGATCTACAATGAGCAGTTCTTC. Its protein is CASSVVAGGPIYNEQFF.

This chain connects TRBV6-6 to TRBJ2-7, with 10 bases identical to TRBD1. V shed 5 bases, J shed 4 bases, and the junction held 8 bases outside the gene matches. This CDR3 region has 15 residues. Germline CDR1 and CDR2: MNHNY and SVGAGI (reference sequence). CDR3 sequence reads: CASSVDRGRGYEQYF. The DNA for the CDR3 is TGTGCCAGCAGTGTAGACAGGGGGCGGGGGTACGAGCAGTACTTC.

The chain recombines TRBV6-2 or TRBV6-3 with TRBJ2-7; the D gene could be TRBD1 or TRBD2 (5 bases each). The CDR3 contains 21 residues. Germline V gene lookup returns CDR1 MNHEY and CDR2 SVGEGT. The V end lost 2 bases, the J end lost 2 bases, and 31 bases lay between the germline ends. In DNA, the CDR3 is TGTGCCAGCAGTTACCCTAACGAACCCGGACGTCATGATAGGGGAGCCTACGAGCAGTACTTC. It specifies CASSYPNEPGRHDRGAYEQYF.

This sequence joins TRBV20-1 and TRBJ2-5; D may be TRBD2 (5 bases). V shed 6 bases and J shed 11 bases, with 22 bases lying between them. This CDR3 region has 13 residues. Germline CDR1 is DFQATT and CDR2 is SNEGSKA (reference sequence). The CDR3 spells CSAPLSGYRGQYF. The CDR3 DNA reads as TGCAGTGCCCCTCTTTCCGGGTACAGAGGGCAGTACTTC.

The chain combines TRBV11-2 with TRBJ2-7; 12 bases fit TRBD2. Looked up from germline, CDR1 is SGHAT and CDR2 is FQNNGV. This CDR3 region has 15 residues. The V segment lost 5 bases and the J segment 6 bases; nucleotides outside the gene matches: 8. CDR3 in DNA: TGTGCCAGCAGCCCCGGACTAGCGGGAAACGGCGAGCAGTACTTC. As protein: CASSPGLAGNGEQYF.

This clonotype was observed many times. V is TRBV29-1 and J is TRBJ2-1, with 7 bases fitting TRBD2. V shed 4 bases, J shed 8 bases, and the junction held 8 bases outside the gene matches. The CDR3 runs to 13 residues. Germline loops: CDR1 SQVTM, CDR2 ANQGSEA. The CDR3 loop is CSVGGLRRDEQFF. CDR3 coding DNA: TGCAGCGTTGGGGGACTACGTCGGGATGAGCAGTTCTTC.

V is TRBV14 and J is TRBJ1-1; D may be TRBD1 (5 bases). The germline V gene has CDR1 SGHDN and CDR2 FVKESK. The ends were cut back, 7 bases at V and 6 bases at J, with 27 bases in the middle. The CDR3 runs 17 residues. Here the CDR3 DNA reads TGTGCCAGCAAACAAACTACCCAAAGGGGAGGTAAAGCTGAAGCTTTCTTT. The encoded protein is CASKQTTQRGGKAEAFF. The whole variable domain, filled in from reference TRBV14 and TRBJ1-1, reads EAGVTQFPSHSVIEKGQTVTLRCDPISGHDNLYWYRRVMGKEIKFLLHFVKESKQDESGMPNNRFLAERTGGTYSTLKVQPAELEDSGVYFCASKQTTQRGGKAEAFFGQGTRLTVV.

CDR3: CASSFGGPGINGELFF. CDR3 DNA: TGCGCCAGCAGCTTTGGTGGTCCGGGGATCAACGGGGAGCTGTTTTTT. The rearrangement joins TRBV5-1 to TRBJ2-2; maybe TRBD2 (5 bases). Germline-derived CDR1 and CDR2 are SGHRS and YFSETQ. The V and J ends lost 2 bases and 7 bases respectively, with 18 bases between them. This CDR3 comprises 16 residues.

Remarks on this clonotype: One end of the junction fails to match germline, which may point to a read error. V and J are TRBV29-1 and TRBJ2-7; weak D call: TRBD1 (6 bases). Gene TRBJ2-5 matches the end of the DNA better, so the J call may be wrong. This CDR3 has 13 amino acids. Germline CDR1 SQVTM, CDR2 ANQGSEA. The CDR3 loop is CSVEATGSGTQYF. The CDR3 coding sequence is TGCAGCGTGGAAGCTACAGGGTCTGGGACCCAGTACTTC.

The chain is built from TRBV5-1 and TRBJ1-6; maybe TRBD1 (6 bases). The germline V and J ends were trimmed by 0 bases and 7 bases, with 11 bases remaining between them. CDR3 length: 15 residues. Germline loops: CDR1 SGHRS, CDR2 YFSETQ. CDR3 in amino acids: CASSLGQAPNSPLHF. In nucleotides, the CDR3 is TGCGCCAGCAGCTTGGGACAGGCCCCGAATTCACCCCTCCACTTT.

This clonotype showed up just once. The rearrangement joins TRBV29-1 to TRBJ1-1, with 7 bases aligning to TRBD1. Germline-derived CDR1 and CDR2 are SQVTM and ANQGSEA. The CDR3 length is 13 residues. The ends lost 7 bases at V and 1 base at J; junction bases unmatched: 6. In nucleotides, the CDR3 is TGCAGCGCGGCGGGACAGACGAACACTGAAGCTTTCTTT. The encoded protein is CSAAGQTNTEAFF.

V gene TRBV18 combines with J gene TRBJ2-5, with D unclear. Per the germline V gene, CDR1 is KGHSH and CDR2 is LQKENI. The V end was cut by 3 bases, the J end by 5 bases, with 7 bases between. The CDR3 contains 12 residues. CDR3 nucleotide sequence: TGTGCCAGCTCACCGATTCCGGAGACCCAGTACTTC. Translation: CASSPIPETQYF. Looking up the rest from reference TRBV18 and TRBJ2-5 gives the full variable domain: NAGVMQNPRHLVRRRGQEARLRCSPMKGHSHVYWYRQLPEEGLKFMVYLQKENIIDESGMPKERFSAEFPKEGPSILRIQQVVRGDSAAYFCASSPIPETQYFGPGTRLLVL.

This clonotype appeared many times. The J gene is TRBJ2-7, the V gene TRBV2, with TRBD1 as a possible D gene (5 bases). Germline V gene data show CDR1 as SNHLY and CDR2 as FYNNEI. This CDR3 is 14 amino acids long. The V end lost 7 bases, the J end lost 3 bases, and 16 bases lay between the germline ends. The CDR3 loop is CASTPLGAVYEQYF. In DNA form, the CDR3 reads TGTGCCAGCACCCCATTAGGGGCAGTCTACGAGCAGTACTTC.

The genes are TRBV4-1 and TRBJ2-5; 9 bases map to TRBD1. The CDR3 covers 16 residues. Trimming cost V 2 bases and J 4 bases; bases outside gene matches: 8. Germline V CDR1 and CDR2: MGHRA, YSYEKL. The CDR3 nucleotides are TGCGCCAGCAGCCAAAGGGGGACAGGGTCCCCAGAGACCCAGTACTTC. It specifies CASSQRGTGSPETQYF.

Comments on this clonotype: One junction end disagrees with the germline gene, perhaps due to a read error. The gene calls are TRBV9 and TRBJ2-3; D not resolved. Germline CDR1 SGDLS, CDR2 YYNGEE. This CDR3 is 15 amino acids long. CDR3 in amino acids: CASSVRAQGTDTQYF. The CDR3 region has the DNA TGCGCCAGCAGCGTCCGGGCCCAAGGCACAGATACGCAGTATTTT.

This clonotype was picked up a small number of times. V is TRBV7-2 and J is TRBJ1-1; 7 bases are shared with TRBD1. The CDR3 extends over 14 amino acids. The trim removed 1 base at V and 7 bases at J, leaving 6 bases unmatched. Germline CDR1 reads SGHTA; CDR2 reads FQGNSA. The CDR3 DNA is TGTGCCAGCAGCTTAGATAGGGGGCCGGGTGAAGCTTTCTTT. This gives the protein CASSLDRGPGEAFF.

The chain couples TRBV9 to TRBJ2-4, with 7 bases fitting TRBD1. The CDR3 has 19 amino acids. V lost 0 bases to trimming and J lost 0 bases; unmatched junction nucleotides: 12. Germline-derived CDR1 and CDR2 are SGDLS and YYNGEE. In DNA, the CDR3 is TGTGCCAGCAGCGTAGGTCCGGGACAGCTCGACCTAGCCAAAAACATTCAGTACTTC. Its translation is CASSVGPGQLDLAKNIQYF.

The chain carries TRBV11-2 and TRBJ1-2; D not resolved. The CDR3 is 12 amino acids. V was shortened by 5 bases and J by 9 bases, with 13 bases between the two germline ends. Germline V CDR1 and CDR2: SGHAT, FQNNGV. The CDR3: CASSPPGYSYTF. Written as DNA, the CDR3 is TGTGCCAGCAGCCCCCCGGGGTATAGCTACACCTTC.